This T cell receptor (beta chain) is drawn from a study of blood T cell repertoires in COVID-19. The wider study: COVID-19 samples collected from the United States, Italy and Spain covered acute and convalescent phases. The cDNA or gDNA used as material had been derived from T cells, B-cell-depleted T cells, or PBMCs.

This clone was detected once. Clones were read by immunoSEQ multiplex PCR, and TCRdb kept only the in-frame ones, dropping some. This sample has 100,000 to 150,000 clones, with 75% to 90% found just once. Self-reported history from a screening survey and questionnaire set each donor's cohort. Symptom resolution, clearance, or two negative PCRs marked the recovered donors of Cohort 3. The CDR3 is made up of 14 amino acids. Trimming removed 5 bases at V and 3 bases at J, with 11 bases between. Germline CDR1 is PRHDT and CDR2 is FYEKMQ (reference sequence). The chain is built from TRBV13 and TRBJ2-1; D is perhaps TRBD2 (6 bases). This sequence was found in a woman aged 45-65 years who had recovered from COVID-19. The specimen sequenced was PBMCs or T cells enriched from blood (not recorded which). The CDR3 sequence is CASSHRGDYNEQFF. The DNA of the CDR3 is TGTGCCAGCAGCCACCGCGGGGACTACAATGAGCAGTTCTTC.